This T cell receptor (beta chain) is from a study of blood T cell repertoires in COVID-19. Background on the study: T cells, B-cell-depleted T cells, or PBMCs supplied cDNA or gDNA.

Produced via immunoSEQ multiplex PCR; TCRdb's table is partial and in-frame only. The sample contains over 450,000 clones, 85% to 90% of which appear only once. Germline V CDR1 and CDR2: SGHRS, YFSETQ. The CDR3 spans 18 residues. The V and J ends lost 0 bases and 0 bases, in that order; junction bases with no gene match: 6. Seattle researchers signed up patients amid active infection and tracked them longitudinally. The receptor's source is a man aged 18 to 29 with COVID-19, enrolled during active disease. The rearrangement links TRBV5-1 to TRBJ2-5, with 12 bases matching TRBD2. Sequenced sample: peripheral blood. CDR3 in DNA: TGCGCCAGCAGCTTGGCCCCTAGCGGGGGGGCGTACCAAGAGACCCAGTACTTC. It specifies CASSLAPSGGAYQETQYF. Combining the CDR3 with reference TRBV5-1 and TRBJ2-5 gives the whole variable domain KAGVTQTPRYLIKTRGQQVTLSCSPISGHRSVSWYQQTPGQGLQFLFEYFSETQRNKGNFPGRFSGRQFSNSRSEMNVSTLELGDSALYLCASSLAPSGGAYQETQYFGPGTRLLVL.